This is a list of T cell receptor beta chains from one sample in a study of human T cells and chemical hapten exposure. TCRdb reprocessed the RACE reads with MiXCR, giving one entry per CDR3 protein. The table has 80,000 to 100,000 distinct CDR3 sequences, more than 9% seen once. Sequenced here: whole blood, sampled in connection with sensitization to the hapten diphenylcyclopropenone (DPC). Receptor source: a woman in her fifties or sixties with alopecia areata. Some clones in this sample may be carry-over from other donors' samples. CDR3s include the opening cysteine and the closing phenylalanine or tryptophan. The order of the fields is V gene, J gene, CDR3 length, clone size, D gene, CDR3 DNA, CDR3 protein. The D gene is left open where the match is weak. Clone size, where shown, is once, few, many, or a class for clones that have expanded.

TRBV7-2	TRBJ2-1	16	many	-	TGTGCCAGCAGCTCCCTACCCTCGGGGGCCTACAATGAGCAGTTCTTC	CASSSLPSGAYNEQFF
TRBV11-2	TRBJ1-5	16	-	-	TGTGCCAGCAGCAGATCGGGATTCGGGGGCAATCAGCCCCAGCATTTT	CASSRSGFGGNQPQHF
TRBV9	TRBJ2-5	14	-	-	TGTGCCAGCAGCGTAGCCAGTAACCAAGAGACCCAGTACTTC	CASSVASNQETQYF
TRBV29-1	TRBJ1-1	11	-	-	TGCAGCGTTGGCAGGGGTACTGAAGCTTTCTTT	CSVGRGTEAFF
TRBV7-2	TRBJ1-1	14	-	-	TGTGCCAGCAGCTTAGCACACGAGAACACTGAAGCTTTCTTT	CASSLAHENTEAFF
TRBV2	TRBJ1-5	14	many	-	TGTGCCAGCGATAAGGGTACCGGCAATCAGCCCCAGCATTTT	CASDKGTGNQPQHF
TRBV28	TRBJ2-7	13	-	TRBD1	TGTGCCAGCAGTTTGGGGACAGGGCGCGAGCAGTACTTC	CASSLGTGREQYF
TRBV5-4	TRBJ1-2	15	few	-	TGTGCCAGCAGCCCTTTTTGGGCTTCTAACTATGGCTACACCTTC	CASSPFWASNYGYTF
TRBV10-3	TRBJ1-5	12	-	-	TGTGCCACGTCTTGGGGAGATCAGCCCCAGCATTTT	CATSWGDQPQHF
TRBV19	TRBJ2-3	16	-	TRBD2	TGTGCCAGTAGCGTGCTAGCGGGAGGGGGCACAGATACGCAGTATTTT	CASSVLAGGGTDTQYF
TRBV28	TRBJ2-7	13	-	-	TGTGCCAGCAGTTTAGGACGGGCCATGGAGCAGTACTTC	CASSLGRAMEQYF
TRBV20-1	TRBJ1-1	12	few	-	TGCAGTGCTAGTAGCGATCAAGCTGAAGCTTTCTTT	CSASSDQAEAFF
TRBV6-5	TRBJ2-2	15	many	-	TGTGCCAGCAGTCGAACTTCGCAGGGTGGCGGGGAGCTGTTTTTT	CASSRTSQGGGELFF
TRBV28	TRBJ1-4	11	few	-	TGTGCCAGCAAATTAAATGAAAAACTGTTTTTT	CASKLNEKLFF
TRBV24-1	TRBJ2-5	18	many	TRBD1	TGTGCCACCAGTGACGGGACAGGGGCCACCCCATCTGAAGAGACCCAGTACTTC	CATSDGTGATPSEETQYF
TRBV6-2/TRBV6-3	TRBJ1-5	15	many	-	TGTGCCAGCAGTTACTTAGAAAGGGGAAACCAGCCCCAGCATTTT	CASSYLERGNQPQHF
TRBV3-1	TRBJ2-6	13	medium-sized	-	TGTGCCAGCAGCAACATTGTGGCCAACGTCCTGACTTTC	CASSNIVANVLTF